This entry features one T cell receptor beta chain sequence. These data come from a study of beta chain features in type 1 diabetes. The CDR3 consists of 15 residues. Trimming shortened V by 0 bases and J by 6 bases, and 12 bases separated the two germline ends. Per germline, CDR1 MNHNS and CDR2 SASEGT. As every portion of the isolated RNA was reverse transcribed, the sequencing read expressed TCRB transcripts. Sequencing used immunoSEQ multiplex PCR; TCRdb keeps in-frame clones, though not all of them. The sample comprises more than 300,000 clones, roughly 12% of which are singletons, and less than 0.02% rests with the top ten.

The sequence came from a young man in good health. The chain uses TRBV6-1 and TRBJ2-4; D not certain. The source material was naive CD4+ T cells from blood. CDR3 sequence (DNA): TGTGCCAGCAGTGAAGCGTTTCTACAGAGAAACATTCAGTACTTC. Protein: CASSEAFLQRNIQYF.